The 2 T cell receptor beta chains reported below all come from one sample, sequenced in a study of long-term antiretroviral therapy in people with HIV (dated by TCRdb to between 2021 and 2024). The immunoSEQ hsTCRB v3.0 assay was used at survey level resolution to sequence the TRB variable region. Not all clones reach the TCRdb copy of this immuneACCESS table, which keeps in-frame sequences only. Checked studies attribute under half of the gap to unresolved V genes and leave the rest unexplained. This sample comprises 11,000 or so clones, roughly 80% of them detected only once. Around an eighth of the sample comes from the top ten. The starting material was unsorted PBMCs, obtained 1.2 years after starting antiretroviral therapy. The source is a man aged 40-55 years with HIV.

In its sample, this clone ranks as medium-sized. The CDR3 sequence: CASSGHRDTYTEAFF. In DNA form, the CDR3 reads TGTGCCAGCAGCGGGCACCGGGACACCTACACTGAAGCTTTCTTT. The chain combines TRBV21-1 with TRBJ1-1; TRBD1 is taken as the D call from the table, unchecked against the DNA. TRBV21-1 is classified as a pseudogene. This CDR3 is 15 amino acids long.

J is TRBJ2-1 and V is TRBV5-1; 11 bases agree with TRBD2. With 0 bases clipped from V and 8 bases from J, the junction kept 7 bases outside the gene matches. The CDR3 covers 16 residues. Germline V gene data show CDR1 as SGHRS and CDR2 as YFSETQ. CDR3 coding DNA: TGCGCCAGCAGCTTGGGACCGACTAGCGGGGTCTATGAGCAGTTCTTC. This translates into CASSLGPTSGVYEQFF. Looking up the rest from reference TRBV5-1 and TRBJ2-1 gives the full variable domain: KAGVTQTPRYLIKTRGQQVTLSCSPISGHRSVSWYQQTPGQGLQFLFEYFSETQRNKGNFPGRFSGRQFSNSRSEMNVSTLELGDSALYLCASSLGPTSGVYEQFFGPGTRLTVL.